This T cell receptor (beta chain) was retrieved from a study of T cells after yellow fever vaccination. Study-level results: Clonotypes shared by both compartments, CD4 and CD8, made up a small share.

CDR1 and CDR2 from the germline V gene are DFQATT and SNEGSKA (reference sequence). The CDR3 is 14 amino acids. J lost 8 bases, V lost 3 bases, and 9 bases had no gene match. TCRdb processed the 5' RACE reads anew with MiXCR; each CDR3 protein has one entry. The data show under 150,000 distinct CDR3 sequences, roughly 8% seen once. This clonotype has a count of ten or more. Its antigen is as yet unknown. The material was CD4+ T cells sorted from PBMCs, obtained 5 days after the yellow fever booster vaccination. The chain recombines TRBV20-1 with TRBJ2-1, with 8 positions matching TRBD2. The receptor was isolated from a man aged 25-45 years who received the YFV17D yellow fever vaccine. DNA for the CDR3: TGCAGTGCTAGGATCCCCGGGGGGGGGCATGAGCAGTTCTTC. This sequence encodes CSARIPGGGHEQFF.